The clone carrying this TCR beta chain was seen once. The table came from immunoSEQ multiplex PCR; TCRdb's copy has only in-frame clones and leaves some out. The sample yields under 300,000 clones, 82% seen once. This specimen belongs to a study of blood T cell repertoires in COVID-19. Across the study: In each case, the material was cDNA or gDNA derived from T cells, B-cell-depleted T cells, or PBMCs.

The TCR was taken from a woman aged 55-69 years with active or convalescent COVID-19. Material: peripheral blood.

CDR3 amino acids: CAISESTGVWQETQYF. CDR3 bases: TGTGCCATCAGTGAAAGTACAGGGGTATGGCAAGAGACCCAGTACTTC. The rearrangement links TRBV10-3 to TRBJ2-5, with 7 positions matching TRBD1. The CDR3 is made up of 16 amino acids. Per germline, CDR1 ENHRY and CDR2 SYGVKD. J gave up 2 bases and V 3 bases, and 9 bases lay outside the gene matches.